Described below is a single TCR beta chain sequence and its context. Its antigen is undetermined. This entry comes from a study of a mutant IDH1 vaccine in newly diagnosed glioma. Looking at the study overall: During weeks 1, 3, 5, 7, 11, 15, 19 and 23, patients received eight vaccinations. Previous treatment comprised radiotherapy, temozolomide, or both, mostly both.

Here immunoSEQ multiplex PCR was the method, and the copy in TCRdb shows in-frame clones only, minus some. The repertoire holds tens of thousands of clones, with around 74% as singletons. Time point denoted: week 23, last vaccination. Each dose delivered 300 ug of mutant IDH1 20-mer peptide subcutaneously with imiquimod. The astrocytomas were IDH1-mutant, ATRX-negative, and WHO grade 3 or 4. Trimming cost V 0 bases and J 6 bases; bases outside gene matches: 2. This CDR3 has 13 residues. Looked up from germline, CDR1 is LGHNA and CDR2 is YSLEER. Sample: PBMCs, taken from a glioma patient whose treatment included an IDH1 peptide vaccine. The sequence was obtained from a man aged 50 to 59 with glioma. V usage is TRBV4-3 and J usage is TRBJ2-7; 7 bases match TRBD2. CDR3 region: CASSQEAGVEQYF. The CDR3 DNA is TGCGCCAGCAGCCAAGAGGCGGGGGTCGAGCAGTACTTC.